This TCR beta chain appears in the sequencing data of a study of control samples from healthy donors and cancer patients. The data were produced by immunoSEQ multiplex PCR, yet TCRdb's version contains in-frame clones alone and is incomplete. The data show some 150,000 clones, nearly 96% seen once. V lost 4 bases and J 5 bases, leaving 15 bases between the germline ends. The CDR3 runs 15 residues. In germline, CDR1 is LGHDT, CDR2 YNNKEL (reference sequence). Material: blood. The clonotype originates from a woman in her twenties or thirties in good health. The gene calls are TRBV3-1 (or the pseudogene TRBV3-2) and TRBJ1-3; D may be TRBD1 (6 bases). Here the CDR3 DNA reads TGTGCCAGCAGCCCAAGAGGGGGGTTCCGAAACACCATATATTTT. This translates into CASSPRGGFRNTIYF.